The 7 T cell receptor beta chains below were found in one sample sequenced in a study of T cell changes during pregnancy in multiple sclerosis. Profiled with immunoSEQ multiplex PCR; TCRdb holds only in-frame clones, not every one. The sample gives tens of thousands of clones, about nine tenths of which show up once; 0.89% is in the top ten. This specimen was peripheral blood, taken in the first trimester of pregnancy. Receptors were obtained from a female donor in good health, enrolled as a control in a pregnancy study.

The J gene is TRBJ2-3, the V gene TRBV15; D might be TRBD2 (7 bases). There are 15 residues in the CDR3. Per the germline V gene, CDR1 is LNHNV and CDR2 is YYDKDF (reference sequence). V was trimmed by 3 bases and J by 1 base, leaving 11 bases between them. The CDR3 reads CATSSGGRGTDTQYF. The CDR3 DNA is TGTGCCACCAGCAGCGGGGGGCGGGGCACAGATACGCAGTATTTT.

The chain links TRBV6-6 to TRBJ2-7; 10 bases align to TRBD1. This CDR3 spans 15 amino acids. With 6 bases clipped from V and 4 bases from J, the junction kept 9 bases outside the gene matches. Germline V gives CDR1 MNHNY, CDR2 SVGAGI (reference sequence). The CDR3 nucleotides are TGTGCCAGCAGCCGCCCGGGACAGGGGAATTACGAGCAGTACTTC. Protein: CASSRPGQGNYEQYF.

The rearrangement joins TRBV15 to TRBJ1-3; D gene ambiguous. V lost 0 bases and J 1 base, leaving 7 bases between the germline ends. Germline-derived CDR1 and CDR2 are LNHNV and YYDKDF (reference sequence). This CDR3 comprises 15 residues. The CDR3 here is CATSRDPGSGNTIYF. CDR3 coding DNA: TGTGCCACCAGCAGAGATCCAGGTTCTGGAAACACCATATATTTT.

CDR3 sequence (DNA): TGTGCCAGCAGCGTAGGAGGCGGGGAGACAGATACGCAGTATTTT. Translated, it gives CASSVGGGETDTQYF. The chain joins TRBV9 to TRBJ2-3, with TRBD2 as a possible D gene (6 bases). CDR3 length: 15 amino acids. CDR1 and CDR2 (germline): SGDLS, YYNGEE. Trimming removed 0 bases from V and 3 bases from J, with 11 bases in between.

This clone appeared a single time. The V gene is TRBV29-1, the J gene TRBJ1-2; TRBD1 might be the D (5 bases). Germline assignment: CDR1 SQVTM and CDR2 ANQGSEA. The CDR3 length is 13 residues. Trimming took 1 base from V and 2 from J, leaving 8 bases between them. CDR3: CSVEGGGNYGYTF. The CDR3 nucleotides read TGCAGCGTTGAAGGGGGGGGGAACTATGGCTACACCTTC.

The chain employs TRBV18 and TRBJ2-7, with a tentative D call TRBD1 (5 bases). The CDR3 has 13 residues. Trimming pared 2 bases from V and 3 bases from J, leaving 8 bases between. CDR1 KGHSH and CDR2 LQKENI come from the germline V gene. DNA for the CDR3: TGTGCCAGCTCACCAGCTAGGGGCTACGAGCAGTACTTC. It translates to CASSPARGYEQYF.

In this sample, this clone turned up once. The genes are TRBV6-1 and TRBJ1-1, with 7 bases aligning to TRBD1. This CDR3 comprises 13 residues. In germline, CDR1 is MNHNS, CDR2 SASEGT. Unmatched junction bases numbered 3, after V lost 0 bases and J lost 8 bases. The CDR3 sequence is CASSEADRDEAFF. The CDR3 nucleotides are TGTGCCAGCAGTGAAGCAGACAGGGACGAAGCTTTCTTT.